This entry lists 18 T cell receptor beta chains sequenced from one sample in a study of blood T cell repertoires in COVID-19. Only in-frame clones appear in the TCRdb table, and some are missing; sequencing was by immunoSEQ multiplex PCR. Of roughly 28,000 clones listed, more than 60% are singletons. Sequences were obtained from peripheral blood. The source is a woman between 70 and 85 years old with active or convalescent COVID-19.

This clone was counted between two and nine times. V is TRBV3-1 (or the pseudogene TRBV3-2) and J is TRBJ2-1; a possible D gene is TRBD1 (7 bases). V gave up 6 bases and J gave up 8 bases, with 17 bases separating them. The CDR3 length is 14 residues. Germline V CDR1 and CDR2: LGHDT, YNNKEL (reference sequence). Here the CDR3 reads CASSLRGDYDEQFF. Here the CDR3 DNA reads TGTGCCAGCAGTCTCAGGGGGGATTACGATGAGCAGTTCTTC.

This clone was detected only a few times. The V and J genes are TRBV10-3 and TRBJ2-7; 10 positions agree with TRBD2. V was pared by 4 bases and J by 2 bases, with 8 bases of the junction left unmatched. CDR1 and CDR2 (germline): ENHRY, SYGVKD. This CDR3 spans 16 amino acids. CDR3 in amino acids: CAISGGPAGGAYEQYF. The CDR3 bases are TGTGCCATCAGTGGGGGACCAGCGGGAGGGGCCTACGAGCAGTACTTC.

This clone appeared a single time. The chain recombines TRBV7-2 with TRBJ1-2; 8 bases match TRBD1. This CDR3 spans 16 amino acids. Germline loops: CDR1 SGHTA, CDR2 FQGNSA. Trimming cost V 1 base and J 1 base; bases outside gene matches: 5. DNA of the CDR3: TGTGCCAGCAGCTTAGTAGCAGGGGGCGGTAACTATGGCTACACCTTC. Its protein is CASSLVAGGGNYGYTF.

This clone was observed once. The DNA of the CDR3 is TGTGCCAGCAGCTCGACTCTTAAGATCTACAATGAGCAGTTCTTC. It translates to CASSSTLKIYNEQFF. The chain employs TRBV7-9 and TRBJ2-1; D uncertain. The CDR3 runs 15 residues. From germline, CDR1 is SEHNR and CDR2 FQNEAQ (reference sequence). The V end was cut by 4 bases, the J end by 3 bases, with 13 bases between.

The rearrangement links TRBV6-5 to TRBJ1-1; a possible D gene is TRBD1 (6 bases). Germline CDR1 MNHEY, CDR2 SVGAGI. The CDR3 contains 12 residues. Trimming took 10 bases from V and 11 from J, leaving 20 bases between them. CDR3 protein: CATLGGGEEAFF. For the CDR3, the DNA is TGTGCCACCCTAGGGGGAGGGGAGGAGGCTTTCTTT.

This sequence joins TRBV14 and TRBJ2-7; D is perhaps TRBD1 (6 bases). The CDR3 loop spans 19 amino acids. V was cut by 1 base and J by 6 bases, with 28 bases left in between. Germline V gives CDR1 SGHDN, CDR2 FVKESK. The CDR3 loop reads CASSQGIEWDTGPESEQYF. The CDR3 nucleotides are TGTGCCAGCAGCCAAGGGATCGAGTGGGACACCGGGCCCGAGAGCGAGCAGTACTTC.

This chain uses TRBV10-3 with TRBJ1-5, with D possibly TRBD1 on 6 matching bases. V lost 2 bases to trimming and J lost 4 bases, with 12 bases between them. The V gene's germline CDR1 is ENHRY and CDR2 SYGVKD. This CDR3 comprises 15 residues. CDR3 DNA sequence: TGTGCCATCAGTGAGGGAAACAGGGTGAATCAGCCCCAGCATTTT. It codes for CAISEGNRVNQPQHF.

The V call is TRBV7-2, the J call TRBJ1-2; D is undetermined. Trimming cost V 5 bases and J 4 bases, with 8 bases left between them. The CDR3 contains 12 residues. CDR1 SGHTA and CDR2 FQGNSA come from the germline V gene. Here the CDR3 reads CASSASSYGYTF. CDR3 DNA: TGTGCCAGCAGCGCCAGTTCCTATGGCTACACCTTC.

V and J are TRBV7-2 and TRBJ2-2; possibly TRBD2 for D (6 bases). The germline V gene has CDR1 SGHTA and CDR2 FQGNSA. The CDR3 sequence is 15 residues long. Trimming stripped 11 bases from V and 2 bases from J, with 18 bases between. This chain's CDR3 is CASPAASVNTGELFF. CDR3 nucleotide sequence: TGTGCCTCCCCCGCGGCTAGCGTAAACACCGGGGAGCTGTTTTTT.

This chain uses TRBV10-3 with TRBJ1-1, with 9 bases that match TRBD1. The CDR3 loop spans 14 amino acids. J lost 3 bases, V lost 7 bases, and 6 bases had no gene match. Germline CDR1 reads ENHRY; CDR2 reads SYGVKD. The CDR3 nucleotides read TGTGCCATCACCGAACAGGGGGCGGACACTGAAGCTTTCTTT. Translating it yields CAITEQGADTEAFF.

The chain carries TRBV5-6 and TRBJ1-3; 12 positions agree with TRBD1. This CDR3 region has 16 residues. CDR1 and CDR2 from the germline V gene are SGHDT and YYEEEE. With V trimmed by 4 bases and J by 2 bases, 4 bases remained unmatched. In nucleotides, the CDR3 is TGTGCCAGCAGCGGGGACAGGGGGCGAACTGGAAACACCATATATTTT. Its translation: CASSGDRGRTGNTIYF.

This clone was observed a few times. CDR3 nucleotide sequence: TGTGCCAGCAGGGGGGACAGCGCTTGGAATTCACCCCTCCACTTT. It codes for CASRGDSAWNSPLHF. This sequence joins TRBV6-5 and TRBJ1-6; the match to TRBD1 covers 7 bases. Germline lookup yields CDR1 MNHEY and CDR2 SVGAGI. Germline trimming cut 6 bases from V and 7 bases from J; bases unmatched to any gene: 9. The CDR3 loop spans 15 amino acids.

This sequence joins TRBV18 and TRBJ1-2, with D perhaps matching TRBD1 (5 bases). V was pared by 2 bases and J by 8 bases, with 15 bases between. The CDR3 loop spans 14 amino acids. Germline CDR1 KGHSH, CDR2 LQKENI. Here the CDR3 reads CASSPTGYVYGYTF. The CDR3 nucleotides read TGTGCCAGCTCACCAACAGGATATGTATACGGCTACACCTTC.

J is TRBJ2-1 and V is TRBV13; TRBD2 matches at 11 bases. The CDR3 is 16 amino acids. V lost 5 bases to trimming and J lost 6 bases; unmatched junction nucleotides: 9. Germline V lookup: CDR1 PRHDT, CDR2 FYEKMQ (reference sequence). The CDR3 DNA reads TGTGCCAGCAGCCTCCGTAGCGGGGGGGTAAGCAATGAGCAGTTCTTC. Translated: CASSLRSGGVSNEQFF.

The chain combines TRBV7-8 with TRBJ2-3; D gene unclear. Trimming took off 1 base at V and 7 bases at J, with 6 bases between the two ends. Germline lookup yields CDR1 SGHVS and CDR2 FQNEAQ. This CDR3 has 12 amino acids. The CDR3 bases are TGTGCCAGCAGCTTAGAGAGGTATACGCAGTATTTT. It specifies CASSLERYTQYF.

The sample holds a few counts of this clone. The chain employs TRBV9 and TRBJ2-3; 10 nucleotides agree with TRBD2. Germline V gene data show CDR1 as SGDLS and CDR2 as YYNGEE. This CDR3 is built from 16 residues. The V segment lost 2 bases and the J segment 4 bases; nucleotides outside the gene matches: 7. The CDR3 loop is CASSVASGGAPDTQYF. The CDR3 DNA sequence: TGTGCCAGCAGCGTCGCTAGCGGGGGTGCCCCAGATACGCAGTATTTT. Full variable domain (missing parts from reference TRBV9 and TRBJ2-3): DSGVTQTPKHLITATGQRVTLRCSPRSGDLSVYWYQQSLDQGLQFLIQYYNGEERAKGNILERFSAQQFPDLHSELNLSSLELGDSALYFCASSVASGGAPDTQYFGPGTRLTVL.

The V gene is TRBV9, the J gene TRBJ2-2; 9 positions agree with TRBD1. The CDR3 totals 15 residues. Per germline, CDR1 SGDLS and CDR2 YYNGEE. With 4 bases clipped from V and 5 bases from J, the junction kept 6 bases outside the gene matches. The chain's CDR3 is CASSFRQGGTGELFF. The CDR3 bases are TGTGCCAGCAGCTTTCGACAGGGGGGGACCGGGGAGCTGTTTTTT.

The rearrangement uses TRBV11-3 and TRBJ2-1; 11 bases are shared with TRBD2. The length of the CDR3 is 16 residues. The J segment lost 6 bases and the V segment lost 4 bases, leaving 8 bases of the junction unmatched. The germline CDR1 and CDR2 sequences are SGHNT and YENEEA. In DNA, the CDR3 is TGTGCCAGCAGCTCAGAGGTAGCGGGAGGGGTCAATGAGCAGTTCTTC. Protein: CASSSEVAGGVNEQFF.